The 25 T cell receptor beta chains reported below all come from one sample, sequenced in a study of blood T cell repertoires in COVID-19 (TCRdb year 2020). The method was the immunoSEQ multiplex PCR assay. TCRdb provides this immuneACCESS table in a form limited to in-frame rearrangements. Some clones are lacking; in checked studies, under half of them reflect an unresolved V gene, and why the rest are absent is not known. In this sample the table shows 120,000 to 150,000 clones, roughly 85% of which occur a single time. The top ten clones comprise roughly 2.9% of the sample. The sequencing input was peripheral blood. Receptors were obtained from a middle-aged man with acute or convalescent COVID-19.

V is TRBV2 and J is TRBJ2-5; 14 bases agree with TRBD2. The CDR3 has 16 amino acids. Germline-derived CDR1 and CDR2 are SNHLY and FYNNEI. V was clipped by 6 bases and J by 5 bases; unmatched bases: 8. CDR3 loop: CASRPGTSGSGETQYF. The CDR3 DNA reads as TGTGCCAGCAGGCCCGGGACTAGCGGGAGTGGTGAGACCCAGTACTTC.

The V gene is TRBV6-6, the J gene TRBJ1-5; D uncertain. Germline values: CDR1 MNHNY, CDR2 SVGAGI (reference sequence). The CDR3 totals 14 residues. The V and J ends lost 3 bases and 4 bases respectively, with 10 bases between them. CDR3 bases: TGTGCCAGCAGTTATGGGAGAGAGAATCAGCCCCAGCATTTT. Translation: CASSYGRENQPQHF.

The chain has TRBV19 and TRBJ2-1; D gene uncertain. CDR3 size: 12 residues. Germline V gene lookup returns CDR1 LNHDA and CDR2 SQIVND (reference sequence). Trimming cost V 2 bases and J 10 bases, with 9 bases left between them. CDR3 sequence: CASSIRSVEQFF. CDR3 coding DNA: TGTGCCAGTAGTATACGGTCTGTGGAGCAGTTCTTC. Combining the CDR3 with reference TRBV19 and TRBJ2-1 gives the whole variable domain DGGITQSPKYLFRKEGQNVTLSCEQNLNHDAMYWYRQDPGQGLRLIYYSQIVNDFQKGDIAEGYSVSREKKESFPLTVTSAQKNPTAFYLCASSIRSVEQFFGPGTRLTVL.

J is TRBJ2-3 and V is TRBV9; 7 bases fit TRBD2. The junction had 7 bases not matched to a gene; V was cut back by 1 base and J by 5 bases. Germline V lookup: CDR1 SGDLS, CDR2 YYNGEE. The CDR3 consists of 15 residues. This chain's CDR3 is CASSVRGSSGDTQYF. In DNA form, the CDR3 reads TGTGCCAGCAGCGTACGCGGGAGTAGTGGAGATACGCAGTATTTT.

The CDR3 nucleotides read TGTGCCAGCTCACCGCGGGACAGTTCCAACGAGCAGTACTTC. Translation gives CASSPRDSSNEQYF. This chain connects TRBV18 to TRBJ2-7, with D tentatively TRBD1 (7 bases). V shed 3 bases and J shed 5 bases, with 14 bases lying between them. The CDR3 is 14 residues long. From germline, CDR1 is KGHSH and CDR2 LQKENI.

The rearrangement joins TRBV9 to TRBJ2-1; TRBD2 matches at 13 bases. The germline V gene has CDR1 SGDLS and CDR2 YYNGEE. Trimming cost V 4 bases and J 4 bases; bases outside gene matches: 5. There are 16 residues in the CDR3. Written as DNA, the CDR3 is TGTGCCAGCAGCACACGACTAGCGGGGGGATACAATGAGCAGTTCTTC. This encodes CASSTRLAGGYNEQFF.

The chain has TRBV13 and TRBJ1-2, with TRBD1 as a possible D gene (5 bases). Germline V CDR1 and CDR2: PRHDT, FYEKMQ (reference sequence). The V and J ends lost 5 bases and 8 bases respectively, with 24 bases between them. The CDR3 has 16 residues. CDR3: CASSRAGQGWGNGYTF. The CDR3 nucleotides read TGTGCCAGCAGCAGAGCGGGTCAGGGCTGGGGAAACGGCTACACCTTC.

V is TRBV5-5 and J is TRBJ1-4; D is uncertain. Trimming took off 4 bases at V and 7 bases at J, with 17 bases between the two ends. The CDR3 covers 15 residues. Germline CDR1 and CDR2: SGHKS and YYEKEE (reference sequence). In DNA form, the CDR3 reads TGTGCCAGCAGCCCCCCGGATAGGGAGGGTGAAAAACTGTTTTTT. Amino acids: CASSPPDREGEKLFF.

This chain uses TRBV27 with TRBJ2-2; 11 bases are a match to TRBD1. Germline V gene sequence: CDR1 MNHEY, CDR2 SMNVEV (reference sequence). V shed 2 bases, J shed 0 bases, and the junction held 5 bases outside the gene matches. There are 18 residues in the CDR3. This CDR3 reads CASSLVGQGGTNTGELFF. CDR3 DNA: TGTGCCAGCAGTTTAGTGGGACAGGGGGGAACGAACACCGGGGAGCTGTTTTTT.

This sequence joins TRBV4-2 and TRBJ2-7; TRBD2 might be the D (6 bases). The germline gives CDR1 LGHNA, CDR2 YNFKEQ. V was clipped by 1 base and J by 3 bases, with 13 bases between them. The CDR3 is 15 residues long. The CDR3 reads CASSQVSGEDYEQYF. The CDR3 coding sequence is TGTGCCAGCAGCCAAGTATCGGGAGAGGACTACGAGCAGTACTTC.

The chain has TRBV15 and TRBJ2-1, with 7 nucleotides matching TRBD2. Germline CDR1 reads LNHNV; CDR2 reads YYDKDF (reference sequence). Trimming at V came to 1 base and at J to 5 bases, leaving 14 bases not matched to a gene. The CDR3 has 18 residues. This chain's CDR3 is CATSRAQPTSLWDNEQFF. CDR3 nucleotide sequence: TGTGCCACCAGCAGAGCCCAACCGACTAGCTTGTGGGACAATGAGCAGTTCTTC.

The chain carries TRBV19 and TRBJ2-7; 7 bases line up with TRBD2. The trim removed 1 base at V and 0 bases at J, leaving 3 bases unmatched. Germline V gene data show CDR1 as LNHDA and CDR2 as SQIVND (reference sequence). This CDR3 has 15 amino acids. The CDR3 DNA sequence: TGTGCCAGTAGTATAGTGGGGGGGAACTCCTACGAGCAGTACTTC. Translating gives CASSIVGGNSYEQYF.

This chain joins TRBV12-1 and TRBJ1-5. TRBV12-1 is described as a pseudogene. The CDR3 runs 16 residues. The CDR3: CASGILRGSWSQPQHF. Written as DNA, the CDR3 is TGTGCCAGCGGCATCCTACGGGGGAGTTGGAGTCAGCCCCAGCATTTT.

The CDR3 coding sequence is TGTGCCAGCAGCTCGGGACAGGGTGCCTACGAGCAGTACTTC. This translates into CASSSGQGAYEQYF. The V call is TRBV5-8, the J call TRBJ2-7; 9 bases fit TRBD1. The trim removed 3 bases at V and 2 bases at J, leaving 3 bases unmatched. Germline V gene lookup returns CDR1 SGHTS and CDR2 YDEGEE. The CDR3 is 14 amino acids.

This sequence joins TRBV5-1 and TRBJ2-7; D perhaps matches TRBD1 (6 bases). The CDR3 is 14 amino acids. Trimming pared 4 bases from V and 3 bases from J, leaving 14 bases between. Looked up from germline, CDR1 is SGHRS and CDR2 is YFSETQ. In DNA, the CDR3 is TGCGCCAGCAGCCCGGGACATACCAGCTACGAGCAGTACTTC. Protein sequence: CASSPGHTSYEQYF.

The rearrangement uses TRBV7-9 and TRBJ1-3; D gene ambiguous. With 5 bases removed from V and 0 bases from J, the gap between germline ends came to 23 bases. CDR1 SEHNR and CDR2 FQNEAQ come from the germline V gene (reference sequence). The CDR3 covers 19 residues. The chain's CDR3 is CASSLGGQTTARSGNTIYF. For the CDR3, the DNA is TGTGCCAGCAGCCTCGGAGGGCAGACTACTGCCCGCTCTGGAAACACCATATATTTT.

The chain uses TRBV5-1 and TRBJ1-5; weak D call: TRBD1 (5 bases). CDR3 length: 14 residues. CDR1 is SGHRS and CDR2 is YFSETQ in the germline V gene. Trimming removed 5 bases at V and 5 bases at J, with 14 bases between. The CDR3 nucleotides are TGCGCCAGCAGGCCCTCCTCGGGGGATCAGCCCCAGCATTTT. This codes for CASRPSSGDQPQHF.

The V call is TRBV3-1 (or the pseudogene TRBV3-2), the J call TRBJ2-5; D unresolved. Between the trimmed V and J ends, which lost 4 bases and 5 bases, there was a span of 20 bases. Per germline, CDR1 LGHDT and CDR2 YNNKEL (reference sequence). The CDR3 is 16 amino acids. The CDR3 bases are TGTGCCAGCAGCCCCCCAAGGATTCCCCTCGGGGAGACCCAGTACTTC. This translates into CASSPPRIPLGETQYF.

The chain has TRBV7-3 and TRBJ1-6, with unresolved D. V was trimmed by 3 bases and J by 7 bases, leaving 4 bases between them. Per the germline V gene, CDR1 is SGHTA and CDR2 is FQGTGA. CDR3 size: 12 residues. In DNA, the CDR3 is TGTGCCAGCAGCTTTTCGAATTCACCCCTCCACTTT. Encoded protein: CASSFSNSPLHF.

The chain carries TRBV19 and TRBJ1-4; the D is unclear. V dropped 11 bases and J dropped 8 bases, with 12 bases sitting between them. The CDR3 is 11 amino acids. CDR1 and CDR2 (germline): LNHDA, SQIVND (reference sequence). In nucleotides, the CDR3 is TGTGCCTCGCGGGGAAGGGAAAAACTGTTTTTT. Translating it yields CASRGREKLFF. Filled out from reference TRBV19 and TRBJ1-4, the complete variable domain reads DGGITQSPKYLFRKEGQNVTLSCEQNLNHDAMYWYRQDPGQGLRLIYYSQIVNDFQKGDIAEGYSVSREKKESFPLTVTSAQKNPTAFYLCASRGREKLFFGSGTQLSVL.

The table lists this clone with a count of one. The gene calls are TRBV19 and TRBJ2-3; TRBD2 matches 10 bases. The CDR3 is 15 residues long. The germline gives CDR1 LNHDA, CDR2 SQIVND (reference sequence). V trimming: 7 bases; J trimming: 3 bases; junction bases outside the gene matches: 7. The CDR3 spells CASNHPSGRTDTQYF. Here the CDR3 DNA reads TGTGCCAGTAATCATCCTAGCGGGAGAACAGATACGCAGTATTTT.

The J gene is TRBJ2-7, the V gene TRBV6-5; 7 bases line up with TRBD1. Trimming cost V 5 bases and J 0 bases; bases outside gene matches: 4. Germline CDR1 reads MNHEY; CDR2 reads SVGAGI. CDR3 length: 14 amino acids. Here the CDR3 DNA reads TGTGCCAGCAGTAAACAGGGGCCCTCCTACGAGCAGTACTTC. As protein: CASSKQGPSYEQYF.

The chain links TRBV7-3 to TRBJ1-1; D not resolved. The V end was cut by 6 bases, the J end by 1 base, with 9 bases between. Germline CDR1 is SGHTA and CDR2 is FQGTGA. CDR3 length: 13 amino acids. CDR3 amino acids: CASRFSSNTEAFF. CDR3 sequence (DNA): TGTGCCAGCAGGTTTAGCTCGAACACTGAAGCTTTCTTT.

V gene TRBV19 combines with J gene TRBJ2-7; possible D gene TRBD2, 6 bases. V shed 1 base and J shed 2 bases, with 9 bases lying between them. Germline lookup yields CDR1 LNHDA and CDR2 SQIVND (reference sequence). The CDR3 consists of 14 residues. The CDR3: CASSIGAGPYEQYF. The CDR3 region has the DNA TGTGCCAGTAGTATAGGTGCGGGACCCTACGAGCAGTACTTC.

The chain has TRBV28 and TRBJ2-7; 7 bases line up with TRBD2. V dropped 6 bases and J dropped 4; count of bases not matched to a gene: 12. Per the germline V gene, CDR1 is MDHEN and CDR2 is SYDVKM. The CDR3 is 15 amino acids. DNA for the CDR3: TGTGCCAGCAGGTTGCCCGGACTAGAGAGTTACGAGCAGTACTTC. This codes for CASRLPGLESYEQYF.